The sample holds many counts of the clone carrying this T cell receptor beta chain. The library was built from roughly 400 ng RNA with molecular barcoded adaptors for alpha/delta and beta/gamma chains. TCRdb re-analysed the reads in MiXCR, keeping a single row per CDR3 protein. The sample consists of fewer than 30,000 distinct CDR3 sequences, less than 25% of them appearing once. The CDR3 contains 15 residues. In germline, CDR1 is SGDLS, CDR2 YYNGEE. The ends lost 7 bases at V and 4 bases at J; junction bases unmatched: 10. This record comes from a study of read filtering for tumor transcriptome and immune sequencing.

This receptor was taken from a donor at least 40 years old with multiple myeloma. The V call is TRBV9, the J call TRBJ2-1, with TRBD2 identical over 8 bases. Sequencing input: a population of CD138-negative cells sorted from bone marrow. This CDR3 reads CASGPRGGEYNEQFF. The CDR3 DNA follows: TGTGCCAGCGGGCCTCGGGGGGGGGAGTACAATGAGCAGTTCTTC.